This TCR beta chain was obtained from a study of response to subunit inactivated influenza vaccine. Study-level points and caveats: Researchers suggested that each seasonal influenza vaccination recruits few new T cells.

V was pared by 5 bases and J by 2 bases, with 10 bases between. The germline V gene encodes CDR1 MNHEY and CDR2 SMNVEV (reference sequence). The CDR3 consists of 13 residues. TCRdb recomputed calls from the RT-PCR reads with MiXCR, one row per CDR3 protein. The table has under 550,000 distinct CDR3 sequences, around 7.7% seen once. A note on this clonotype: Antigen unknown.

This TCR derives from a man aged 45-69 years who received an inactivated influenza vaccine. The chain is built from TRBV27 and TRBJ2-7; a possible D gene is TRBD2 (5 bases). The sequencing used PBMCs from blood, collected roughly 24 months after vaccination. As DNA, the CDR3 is TGTGCCAGCAGTGGGAGCTATACCTACGAGCAGTACTTC. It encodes CASSGSYTYEQYF.